The present T cell receptor beta chain was sequenced within a study of shared clonotypes between healthy human individuals. The V gene lost 7 bases and the J gene lost 1 base, with 10 bases spanning the gap. Per germline, CDR1 WSHSY and CDR2 SAAADI. This CDR3 contains 13 residues. Deep-level assay runs were performed. Method: immunoSEQ multiplex PCR; TCRdb's copy keeps in-frame clones and lacks some. In the table there are about 1.5 million clones, nearly 99% of which are singletons. What was sequenced was naive CD4+ T cells sorted from blood. This sample's subset: CD45RA+ positively selected. V and J are TRBV10-2 and TRBJ1-1; the D is unclear. This TCR derives from a man aged 25 to 45 in good health. CDR3 protein: CASKLKANTEAFF. The CDR3 coding sequence is TGCGCCAGCAAGCTTAAGGCGAACACTGAAGCTTTCTTT.